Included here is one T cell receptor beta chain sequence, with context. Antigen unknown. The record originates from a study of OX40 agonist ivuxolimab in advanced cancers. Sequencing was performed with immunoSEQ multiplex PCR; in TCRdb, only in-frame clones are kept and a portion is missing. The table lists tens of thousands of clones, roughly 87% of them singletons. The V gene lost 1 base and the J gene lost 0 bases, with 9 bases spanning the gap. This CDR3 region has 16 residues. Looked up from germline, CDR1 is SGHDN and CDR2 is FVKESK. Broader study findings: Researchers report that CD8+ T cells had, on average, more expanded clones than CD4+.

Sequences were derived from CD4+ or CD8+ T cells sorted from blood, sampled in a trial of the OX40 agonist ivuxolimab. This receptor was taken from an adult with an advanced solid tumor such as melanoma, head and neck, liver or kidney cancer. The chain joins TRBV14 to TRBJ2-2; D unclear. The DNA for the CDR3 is TGTGCCAGCAGCCAAGCATCCTTGGCGAACACCGGGGAGCTGTTTTTT. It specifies CASSQASLANTGELFF.